This is a list of T cell receptor beta chains from one sample in a study of blood T cell repertoires in COVID-19. Data came from immunoSEQ multiplex PCR; TCRdb stores just in-frame clones and leaves some out. The sample has about 42,000 clones, roughly 77% seen once. The sequenced material came from peripheral blood. The source of these receptors is a man older than 75 with acute or convalescent COVID-19. Each CDR3 is given without its conserved first and last residue. Each record gives: CDR3 protein, J gene, V gene.

CDR3: ASSLTGQGTTEAF
J: TRBJ1-1
V: TRBV5-1

CDR3: ATSRTSGSNEQF
J: TRBJ2-1
V: TRBV15

CDR3: AISEKGGYGYT
J: TRBJ1-2
V: TRBV10-3

CDR3: ASSSGGTVTEAF
J: TRBJ1-1
V: TRBV28

CDR3: ASSSGLAISTDTQY
J: TRBJ2-3
V: TRBV9

CDR3: ASSQGAGGYEQY
J: TRBJ2-7
V: TRBV4-2

CDR3: ASSLGGLLRTDTQY
J: TRBJ2-3
V: TRBV5-4

CDR3: ASSPAGQGFHGYT
J: TRBJ1-2
V: TRBV6-5

CDR3: ASSTRTASEETQY
J: TRBJ2-5
V: TRBV5-1

CDR3: ASSPQSDTQY
J: TRBJ2-3
V: TRBV7-9

CDR3: ASRQTGGGTEAF
J: TRBJ1-1
V: TRBV19

CDR3: ASSTRGRGEKLF
J: TRBJ1-4
V: TRBV19

CDR3: ASGQGDGYT
J: TRBJ1-2
V: TRBV12-3/TRBV12-4

CDR3: ASSPGASKDGTYNEQF
J: TRBJ2-1
V: TRBV7-9

CDR3: AWSLGGPNNQPQH
J: TRBJ1-5
V: TRBV30

CDR3: ASSLTGGADGYT
J: TRBJ1-2
V: TRBV5-5

CDR3: ASGETPQETQY
J: TRBJ2-5
V: TRBV2

CDR3: AISESGTSGGYT
J: TRBJ1-2
V: TRBV10-3

CDR3: ASRTRGTGVATGELF
J: TRBJ2-2
V: TRBV5-1

CDR3: ASSPKGTGVSYEQY
J: TRBJ2-7
V: TRBV18

CDR3: ASSYSGGNYGYT
J: TRBJ1-2
V: TRBV6-6

CDR3: ASSTGLAGQETQY
J: TRBJ2-5
V: TRBV6-5

CDR3: ASSISLSNTEAF
J: TRBJ1-1
V: TRBV19

CDR3: ASSPTSAVTGELF
J: TRBJ2-2
V: TRBV11-2

CDR3: ASSENSHLASSYNEQF
J: TRBJ2-1
V: TRBV6-1

CDR3: ASSQAAGVYGYT
J: TRBJ1-2
V: TRBV3-1/TRBV3-2

CDR3: ASSVGGYRDTQY
J: TRBJ2-3
V: TRBV9

CDR3: ATSDSGTVIQF
J: TRBJ2-1
V: TRBV24-1

CDR3: ASRRPGQARYYEQY
J: TRBJ2-7
V: TRBV28

CDR3: ASSPMGTSNQPQH
J: TRBJ1-5
V: TRBV18

CDR3: ASSPVLRGTHQLWTQY
J: TRBJ2-5
V: TRBV11-2

CDR3: ASSPSTGYT
J: TRBJ1-2
V: TRBV21-1

CDR3: ASSETTDYGYT
J: TRBJ1-2
V: TRBV2

CDR3: ASTRGGPKGYT
J: TRBJ1-2
V: TRBV6-5

CDR3: ASSLDRVMYEQY
J: TRBJ2-7
V: TRBV18

CDR3: ASSIGSRGYTDTQY
J: TRBJ2-3
V: TRBV19

CDR3: ASSLQQALSNQPQH
J: TRBJ1-5
V: TRBV5-6

CDR3: ASSYSWTKSEQF
J: TRBJ2-1
V: TRBV6-5

CDR3: ASSQVGRGSNQPQH
J: TRBJ1-5
V: TRBV4-1

CDR3: ASSYAFGLAGVGTQY
J: TRBJ2-5
V: TRBV6-2/TRBV6-3

CDR3: ASILSGANVLT
J: TRBJ2-6
V: TRBV5-1

CDR3: AISQTGGEETQY
J: TRBJ2-5
V: TRBV10-3

CDR3: ASSPPSRGGLGEQY
J: TRBJ2-7
V: TRBV18

CDR3: ASRPTGNYGYT
J: TRBJ1-2
V: TRBV6-5

CDR3: ASSLTARTFMGNEQF
J: TRBJ2-1
V: TRBV7-3

CDR3: ASSHSLNYGYT
J: TRBJ1-2
V: TRBV6-5

CDR3: ASSPGLEKLF
J: TRBJ1-4
V: TRBV4-1

CDR3: ASSIQSGEKLF
J: TRBJ1-4
V: TRBV19

CDR3: ASSVPDGDYNEQF
J: TRBJ2-1
V: TRBV9

CDR3: ASSLSAGTEAF
J: TRBJ1-1
V: TRBV7-9

CDR3: ASSVSTGAPSYNEQF
J: TRBJ2-1
V: TRBV11-2

CDR3: ASSGTSSPRDTQY
J: TRBJ2-3
V: TRBV2

CDR3: ASSPPSGRVIGELF
J: TRBJ2-2
V: TRBV7-2